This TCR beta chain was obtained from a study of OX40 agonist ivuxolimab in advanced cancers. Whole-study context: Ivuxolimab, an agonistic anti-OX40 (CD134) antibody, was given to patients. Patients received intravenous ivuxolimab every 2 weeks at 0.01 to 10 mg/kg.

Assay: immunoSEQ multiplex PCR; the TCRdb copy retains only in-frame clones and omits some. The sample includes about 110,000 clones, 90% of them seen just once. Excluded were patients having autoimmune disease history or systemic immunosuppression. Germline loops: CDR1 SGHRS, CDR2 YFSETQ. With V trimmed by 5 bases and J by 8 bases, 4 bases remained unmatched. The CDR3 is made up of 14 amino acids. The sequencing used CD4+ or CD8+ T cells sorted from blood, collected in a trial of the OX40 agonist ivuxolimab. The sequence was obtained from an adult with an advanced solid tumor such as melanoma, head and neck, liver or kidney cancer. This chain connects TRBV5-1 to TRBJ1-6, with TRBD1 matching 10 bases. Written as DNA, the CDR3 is TGCGCCAGCAGACAAGGACAGGGGGATTCACCCCTCCACTTT. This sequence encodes CASRQGQGDSPLHF.